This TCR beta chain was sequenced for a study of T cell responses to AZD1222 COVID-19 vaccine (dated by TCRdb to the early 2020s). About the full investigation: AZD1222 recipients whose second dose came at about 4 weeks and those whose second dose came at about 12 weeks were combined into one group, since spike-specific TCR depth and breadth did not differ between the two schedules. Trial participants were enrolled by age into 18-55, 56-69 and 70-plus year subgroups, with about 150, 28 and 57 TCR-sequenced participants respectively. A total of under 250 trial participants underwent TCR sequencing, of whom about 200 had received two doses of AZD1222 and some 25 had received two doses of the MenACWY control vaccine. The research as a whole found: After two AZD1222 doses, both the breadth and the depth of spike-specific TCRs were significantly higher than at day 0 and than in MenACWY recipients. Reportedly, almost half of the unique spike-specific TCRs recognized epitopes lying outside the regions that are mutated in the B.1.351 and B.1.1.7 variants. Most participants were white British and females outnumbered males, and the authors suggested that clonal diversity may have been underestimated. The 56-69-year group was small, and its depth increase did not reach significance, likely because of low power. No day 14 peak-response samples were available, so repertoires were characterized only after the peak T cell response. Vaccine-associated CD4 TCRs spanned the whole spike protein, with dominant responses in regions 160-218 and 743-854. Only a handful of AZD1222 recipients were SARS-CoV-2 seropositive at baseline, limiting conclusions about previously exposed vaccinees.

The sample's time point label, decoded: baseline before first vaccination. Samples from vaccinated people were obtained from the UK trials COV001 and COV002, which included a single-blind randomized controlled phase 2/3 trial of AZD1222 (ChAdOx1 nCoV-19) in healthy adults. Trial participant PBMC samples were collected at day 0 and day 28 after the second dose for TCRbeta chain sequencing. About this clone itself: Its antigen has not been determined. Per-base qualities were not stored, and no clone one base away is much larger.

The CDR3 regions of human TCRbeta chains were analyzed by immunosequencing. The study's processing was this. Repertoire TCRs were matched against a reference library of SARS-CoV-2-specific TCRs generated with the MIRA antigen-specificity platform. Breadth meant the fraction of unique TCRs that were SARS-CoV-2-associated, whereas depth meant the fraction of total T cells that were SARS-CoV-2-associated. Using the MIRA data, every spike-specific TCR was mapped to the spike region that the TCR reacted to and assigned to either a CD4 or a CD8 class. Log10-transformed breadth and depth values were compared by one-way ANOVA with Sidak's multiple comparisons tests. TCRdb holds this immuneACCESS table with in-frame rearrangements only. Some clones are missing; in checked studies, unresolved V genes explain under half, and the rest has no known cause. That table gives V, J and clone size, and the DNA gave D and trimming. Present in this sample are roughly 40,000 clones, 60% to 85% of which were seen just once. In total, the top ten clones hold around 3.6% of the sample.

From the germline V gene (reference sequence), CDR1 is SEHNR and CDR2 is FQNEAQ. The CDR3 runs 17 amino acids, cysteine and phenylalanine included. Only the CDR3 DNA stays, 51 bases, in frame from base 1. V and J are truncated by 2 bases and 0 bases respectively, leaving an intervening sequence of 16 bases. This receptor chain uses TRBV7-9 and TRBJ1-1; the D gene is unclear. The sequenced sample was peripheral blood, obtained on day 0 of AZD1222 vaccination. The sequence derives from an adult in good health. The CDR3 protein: CASSLSGSGLMNTEAFF. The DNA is TGTGCCAGCAGCTTAAGTGGGTCAGGTCTCATGAACACTGAAGCTTTCTTT.